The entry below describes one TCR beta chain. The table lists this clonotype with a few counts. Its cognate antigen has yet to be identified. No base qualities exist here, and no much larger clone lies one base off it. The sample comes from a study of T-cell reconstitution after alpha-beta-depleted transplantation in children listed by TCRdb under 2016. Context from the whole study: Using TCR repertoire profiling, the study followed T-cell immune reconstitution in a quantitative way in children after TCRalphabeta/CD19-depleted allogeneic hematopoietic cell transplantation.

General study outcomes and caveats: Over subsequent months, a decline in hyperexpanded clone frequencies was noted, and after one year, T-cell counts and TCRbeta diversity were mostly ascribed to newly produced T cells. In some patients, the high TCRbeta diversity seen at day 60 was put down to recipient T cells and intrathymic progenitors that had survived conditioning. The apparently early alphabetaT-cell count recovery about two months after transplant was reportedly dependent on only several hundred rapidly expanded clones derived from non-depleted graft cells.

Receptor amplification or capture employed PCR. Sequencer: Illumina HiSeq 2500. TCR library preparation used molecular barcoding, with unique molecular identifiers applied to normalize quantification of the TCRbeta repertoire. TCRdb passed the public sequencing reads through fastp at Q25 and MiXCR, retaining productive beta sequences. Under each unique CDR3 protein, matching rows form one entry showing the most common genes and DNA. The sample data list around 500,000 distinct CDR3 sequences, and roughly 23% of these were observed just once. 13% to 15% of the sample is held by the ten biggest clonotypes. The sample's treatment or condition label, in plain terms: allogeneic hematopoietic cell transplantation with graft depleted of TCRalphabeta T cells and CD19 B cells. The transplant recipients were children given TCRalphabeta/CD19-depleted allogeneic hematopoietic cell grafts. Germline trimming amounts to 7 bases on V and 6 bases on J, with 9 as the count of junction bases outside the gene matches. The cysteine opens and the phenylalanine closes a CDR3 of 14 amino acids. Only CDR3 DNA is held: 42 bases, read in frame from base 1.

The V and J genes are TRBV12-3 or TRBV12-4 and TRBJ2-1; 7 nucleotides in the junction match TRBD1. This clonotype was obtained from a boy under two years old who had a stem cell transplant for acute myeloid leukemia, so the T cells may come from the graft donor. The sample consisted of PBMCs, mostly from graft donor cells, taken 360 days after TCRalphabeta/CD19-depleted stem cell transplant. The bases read TGTGCCAGCATCCGGGACAGTGAGGGCAATGAGCAGTTCTTC. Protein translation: CASIRDSEGNEQFF.